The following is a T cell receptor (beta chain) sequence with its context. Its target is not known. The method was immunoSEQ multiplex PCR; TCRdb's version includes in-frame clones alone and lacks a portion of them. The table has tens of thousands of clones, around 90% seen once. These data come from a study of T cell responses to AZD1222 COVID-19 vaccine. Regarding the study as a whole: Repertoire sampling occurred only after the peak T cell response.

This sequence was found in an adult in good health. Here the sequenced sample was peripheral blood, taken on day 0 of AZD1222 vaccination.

As DNA, the CDR3 is TGTGCCAGCAGAAATGACCTAGGGGCTGATTCACCCCTCCACTTT. Protein: CASRNDLGADSPLHF. The genes are TRBV5-4 and TRBJ1-6; D might be TRBD1 (5 bases). The CDR3 length is 15 residues. The germline gives CDR1 SGHNT, CDR2 YYREEE (reference sequence). V was pared by 5 bases and J by 8 bases, with 17 bases between.